The rows below give T cell receptor beta chains drawn from one sample of a study of shared clonotypes between healthy human individuals. The method was immunoSEQ multiplex PCR; TCRdb's version includes in-frame clones alone and lacks a portion of them. The sample holds about 820,000 clones; 80% to 95% are singletons and the top ten take more than 20%. Sequencing was done on a sample of naive CD8+ T cells sorted from blood. These receptors were collected from a man aged 25-40 years in good health. Each CDR3 is given with its conserved first and last residue. The D gene is left open where the match is weak. The listing skips clone size in some rows; elsewhere it reads once, few, many or a size class.

j_call: TRBJ1-4
clone_size: NA
d_call: NA
v_call: TRBV6-5
cdr3_aa: CASGPRVGEKLFF
cdr3_nt: TGTGCCAGCGGACCCAGGGTCGGTGAAAAACTGTTTTTT

j_call: TRBJ1-1
clone_size: few
d_call: NA
v_call: TRBV4-3
cdr3_aa: CASSQVVTNTEAFF
cdr3_nt: TGCGCCAGCAGCCAAGTGGTCACCAACACTGAAGCTTTCTTT

j_call: TRBJ2-7
clone_size: NA
d_call: TRBD2
v_call: TRBV11-2
cdr3_aa: CASSFGTSGYEQYF
cdr3_nt: TGTGCCAGCAGCTTCGGGACTAGCGGGTACGAGCAGTACTTC

j_call: TRBJ2-5
clone_size: NA
d_call: NA
v_call: TRBV27
cdr3_aa: CASSLIYGEETQYF
cdr3_nt: TGTGCCAGCAGTTTAATATATGGTGAAGAGACCCAGTACTTC

j_call: TRBJ1-5
clone_size: NA
d_call: NA
v_call: TRBV5-4
cdr3_aa: CASSVGNQPQHF
cdr3_nt: TGTGCCAGCAGCGTCGGAAACCAGCCCCAGCATTTT

j_call: TRBJ2-1
clone_size: NA
d_call: NA
v_call: TRBV7-9
cdr3_aa: CASSFADVYNEQFF
cdr3_nt: TGTGCCAGCAGCTTCGCAGACGTTTACAATGAGCAGTTCTTC

j_call: TRBJ2-7
clone_size: NA
d_call: TRBD2
v_call: TRBV4-3
cdr3_aa: CASSQRLADLYEQYF
cdr3_nt: TGCGCCAGCAGCCAACGACTAGCGGACCTCTACGAGCAGTACTTC

j_call: TRBJ2-3
clone_size: NA
d_call: NA
v_call: TRBV5-6
cdr3_aa: CASSINGANSDTQYF
cdr3_nt: TGTGCCAGCAGCATAAACGGGGCGAATTCAGATACGCAGTATTTT

j_call: TRBJ2-7
clone_size: NA
d_call: NA
v_call: TRBV27
cdr3_aa: CASSPPYEQYF
cdr3_nt: TGTGCCAGCAGTCCCCCATACGAGCAGTACTTC

j_call: TRBJ2-7
clone_size: NA
d_call: NA
v_call: TRBV7-8
cdr3_aa: CASSQSLDSTYEQYF
cdr3_nt: TGTGCCAGCAGCCAATCTCTAGACAGCACCTACGAGCAGTACTTC

j_call: TRBJ2-4
clone_size: NA
d_call: TRBD1
v_call: TRBV19
cdr3_aa: CASTAAGTGSGIQYF
cdr3_nt: TGTGCCAGTACCGCGGCCGGGACAGGTTCGGGCATTCAGTACTTC

j_call: TRBJ2-7
clone_size: NA
d_call: NA
v_call: TRBV5-1
cdr3_aa: CASSTGTGAYEQYF
cdr3_nt: TGCGCCAGCAGCACCGGGACTGGTGCCTACGAGCAGTACTTC

j_call: TRBJ2-7
clone_size: NA
d_call: NA
v_call: TRBV4-1
cdr3_aa: CASSQEWSGPSYEQYF
cdr3_nt: TGCGCCAGCAGCCAAGAGTGGAGCGGACCCTCCTACGAGCAGTACTTC

j_call: TRBJ2-7
clone_size: NA
d_call: TRBD2
v_call: TRBV6-1
cdr3_aa: CASNEGGPYEQYF
cdr3_nt: TGTGCCAGCAACGAGGGAGGGCCCTACGAGCAGTACTTC

j_call: TRBJ2-3
clone_size: NA
d_call: TRBD2
v_call: TRBV28
cdr3_aa: CASSLRREDTDTQYF
cdr3_nt: TGTGCCAGCAGTTTAAGGCGGGAGGACACAGATACGCAGTATTTT

j_call: TRBJ1-2
clone_size: NA
d_call: TRBD1
v_call: TRBV11-2
cdr3_aa: CASSDQGAGGNYGYTF
cdr3_nt: TGTGCCAGCAGCGACCAGGGGGCAGGAGGAAACTATGGCTACACCTTC

j_call: TRBJ1-3
clone_size: NA
d_call: NA
v_call: TRBV29-1
cdr3_aa: CSVGQVNSGNTIYF
cdr3_nt: TGCAGCGTTGGACAGGTCAACTCTGGAAACACCATATATTTT

j_call: TRBJ1-2
clone_size: NA
d_call: NA
v_call: TRBV28
cdr3_aa: CASTPAGVRLNYGYTF
cdr3_nt: TGTGCCAGCACCCCCGCCGGGGTTCGATTAAACTATGGCTACACCTTC

j_call: TRBJ2-1
clone_size: NA
d_call: TRBD1
v_call: TRBV9
cdr3_aa: CASSVDRHSYNEQFF
cdr3_nt: TGTGCCAGCAGCGTGGACAGGCACTCCTACAATGAGCAGTTCTTC

j_call: TRBJ2-5
clone_size: NA
d_call: TRBD2
v_call: TRBV9
cdr3_aa: CASSVGMVAGGQETQYF
cdr3_nt: TGTGCCAGCAGCGTAGGTATGGTAGCGGGAGGGCAAGAGACCCAGTACTTC

j_call: TRBJ2-1
clone_size: NA
d_call: NA
v_call: TRBV7-9
cdr3_aa: CASSLGRGSYNEQFF
cdr3_nt: TGTGCCAGCAGCTTAGGAAGAGGGTCCTACAATGAGCAGTTCTTC

j_call: TRBJ2-5
clone_size: NA
d_call: NA
v_call: TRBV7-9
cdr3_aa: CASSLVGREYQETQYF
cdr3_nt: TGTGCCAGCAGCTTAGTGGGACGGGAGTACCAAGAGACCCAGTACTTC

j_call: TRBJ2-7
clone_size: once
d_call: TRBD1
v_call: TRBV14
cdr3_aa: CASSQGDRDIYEQYF
cdr3_nt: TGTGCCAGCAGCCAAGGGGACAGAGACATCTACGAGCAGTACTTC

j_call: TRBJ2-1
clone_size: NA
d_call: TRBD2
v_call: TRBV19
cdr3_aa: CASSLSGNSYNEQFF
cdr3_nt: TGTGCCAGTAGTCTTAGCGGGAACTCCTACAATGAGCAGTTCTTC

j_call: TRBJ2-1
clone_size: NA
d_call: TRBD2
v_call: TRBV4-2
cdr3_aa: CASSQDQREMGRNEQFF
cdr3_nt: TGTGCCAGCAGCCAGGATCAGCGGGAGATGGGGCGTAATGAGCAGTTCTTC

j_call: TRBJ2-2
clone_size: NA
d_call: TRBD1
v_call: TRBV6-1
cdr3_aa: CASSEGLDRLRGGELFF
cdr3_nt: TGTGCCAGCAGTGAAGGGTTGGACAGGTTGAGGGGCGGGGAGCTGTTTTTT

j_call: TRBJ2-7
clone_size: NA
d_call: NA
v_call: TRBV7-2
cdr3_aa: CASSLVGRAYEQYF
cdr3_nt: TGTGCCAGCAGCTTAGTGGGGCGAGCCTACGAGCAGTACTTC

j_call: TRBJ2-5
clone_size: NA
d_call: NA
v_call: TRBV4-1
cdr3_aa: CASSLRSGGPGTGETQYF
cdr3_nt: TGCGCCAGCAGCCTTCGAAGTGGGGGGCCGGGCACAGGAGAGACCCAGTACTTC

j_call: TRBJ2-7
clone_size: NA
d_call: TRBD1
v_call: TRBV14
cdr3_aa: CASSSGQGSYEQYF
cdr3_nt: TGTGCCAGCAGTTCCGGACAGGGATCCTACGAGCAGTACTTC

j_call: TRBJ2-7
clone_size: NA
d_call: TRBD1
v_call: TRBV15
cdr3_aa: CATSRDRQGAGEQYF
cdr3_nt: TGTGCCACCAGCAGAGATCGACAGGGGGCAGGCGAGCAGTACTTC

j_call: TRBJ2-2
clone_size: NA
d_call: NA
v_call: TRBV19
cdr3_aa: CASTRGTGELFF
cdr3_nt: TGTGCCAGTACCCGGGGCACCGGGGAGCTGTTTTTT

j_call: TRBJ2-7
clone_size: NA
d_call: NA
v_call: TRBV6-1
cdr3_aa: CASSEEAGYSYEQYF
cdr3_nt: TGTGCCAGCAGTGAAGAGGCAGGCTACTCCTACGAGCAGTACTTC

j_call: TRBJ2-1
clone_size: NA
d_call: TRBD2
v_call: TRBV13
cdr3_aa: CASSLSREGDEQFF
cdr3_nt: TGTGCCAGCAGCCTCTCCCGGGAGGGGGATGAGCAGTTCTTC

j_call: TRBJ1-2
clone_size: NA
d_call: NA
v_call: TRBV27
cdr3_aa: CASSLSGTSGYTF
cdr3_nt: TGTGCCAGCAGTTTATCCGGTACGTCTGGCTACACCTTC

j_call: TRBJ2-7
clone_size: few
d_call: NA
v_call: TRBV2
cdr3_aa: CASEGIEQYF
cdr3_nt: TGTGCCAGCGAGGGTATCGAGCAGTACTTC

j_call: TRBJ2-3
clone_size: NA
d_call: TRBD2
v_call: TRBV7-9
cdr3_aa: CASSSNRDYPLDTQYF
cdr3_nt: TGTGCCAGCAGCTCGAACCGGGACTACCCTTTAGATACGCAGTATTTT

j_call: TRBJ2-7
clone_size: NA
d_call: NA
v_call: TRBV4-3
cdr3_aa: CASSQNAEKYF
cdr3_nt: TGCGCCAGCAGCCAAAACGCTGAGAAGTACTTC

j_call: TRBJ2-3
clone_size: NA
d_call: NA
v_call: TRBV7-9
cdr3_aa: CASSGPLAGSGQYF
cdr3_nt: TGTGCCAGCAGCGGCCCACTAGCTGGTAGTGGGCAGTATTTT

j_call: TRBJ2-3
clone_size: NA
d_call: NA
v_call: TRBV9
cdr3_aa: CASSDESTDTQYF
cdr3_nt: TGTGCCAGCAGCGATGAGAGCACAGATACGCAGTATTTT

j_call: TRBJ2-1
clone_size: NA
d_call: TRBD2
v_call: TRBV29-1
cdr3_aa: CSVGAGVTYNEQFF
cdr3_nt: TGCAGCGTTGGGGCGGGAGTGACGTACAATGAGCAGTTCTTC

j_call: TRBJ2-1
clone_size: once
d_call: NA
v_call: TRBV11-2
cdr3_aa: CASTDNEQFF
cdr3_nt: TGTGCCAGCACCGACAATGAGCAGTTCTTC

j_call: TRBJ2-7
clone_size: NA
d_call: NA
v_call: TRBV9
cdr3_aa: CASSVARAVSGLCEQYF
cdr3_nt: TGTGCCAGCAGCGTAGCTCGGGCAGTCTCTGGTTTGTGCGAGCAGTACTTC

j_call: TRBJ2-2
clone_size: NA
d_call: TRBD2
v_call: TRBV27
cdr3_aa: CASSFGTRGTGELFF
cdr3_nt: TGTGCCAGCAGTTTCGGGACTAGGGGTACCGGGGAGCTGTTTTTT

j_call: TRBJ1-2
clone_size: NA
d_call: NA
v_call: TRBV7-8
cdr3_aa: CASSPPAVEGYTF
cdr3_nt: TGTGCCAGCAGCCCCCCCGCCGTGGAAGGCTACACCTTC

j_call: TRBJ1-2
clone_size: NA
d_call: NA
v_call: TRBV19
cdr3_aa: CASSETFPGNYGYTF
cdr3_nt: TGTGCCAGTAGCGAAACGTTTCCAGGGAACTATGGCTACACCTTC

j_call: TRBJ2-4
clone_size: NA
d_call: NA
v_call: TRBV27
cdr3_aa: CASGRGPRSIQYF
cdr3_nt: TGTGCCAGCGGGAGAGGCCCCCGTAGCATTCAGTACTTC

j_call: TRBJ2-3
clone_size: NA
d_call: TRBD2
v_call: TRBV7-9
cdr3_aa: CAEDSSGTPPDTQYF
cdr3_nt: TGTGCCGAAGACTCTAGCGGGACCCCACCAGATACGCAGTATTTT

j_call: TRBJ2-7
clone_size: NA
d_call: NA
v_call: TRBV11-2
cdr3_aa: CASSRYEQYF
cdr3_nt: TGTGCCAGCAGCCGGTACGAGCAGTACTTC

j_call: TRBJ1-1
clone_size: NA
d_call: NA
v_call: TRBV4-1
cdr3_aa: CASSQDSNTEAFF
cdr3_nt: TGCGCCAGCAGCCAAGATTCGAACACTGAAGCTTTCTTT

j_call: TRBJ1-2
clone_size: NA
d_call: NA
v_call: TRBV27
cdr3_aa: CASSLSRGSYGYTF
cdr3_nt: TGTGCCAGCAGTTTAAGTAGGGGGAGCTATGGCTACACCTTC

j_call: TRBJ2-3
clone_size: NA
d_call: TRBD2
v_call: TRBV5-1
cdr3_aa: CASSPGTSGTDTQYF
cdr3_nt: TGCGCCAGCAGCCCAGGGACTAGCGGGACAGATACGCAGTATTTT